Listed below are T cell receptor beta chains from one sample, sequenced in a study of T cells in Graves' hyperthyroidism and ophthalmopathy. One entry per CDR3 protein results from TCRdb running MiXCR on the multiplex PCR reads. The sample lists 650,000 to 800,000 distinct CDR3 sequences; 45% were seen once. The specimen sequenced was peripheral blood or thyroid tissue (not recorded which). The receptors derive from an adult man with Graves' disease, either hyperthyroidism or ophthalmopathy (not recorded which). Both conserved end residues are part of each CDR3. The D gene is left open where the match is weak. Clone size is given for some rows only: seen once, a few or many times, or a class if the clone is expanded.

d_call: TRBD1
j_call: TRBJ1-1
v_call: TRBV29-1
clone_size: .
cdr3_aa: CSAGRGLGGEAFF
cdr3_nt: TGCAGCGCTGGGAGGGGGCTCGGGGGTGAAGCTTTCTTT

d_call: TRBD1
j_call: TRBJ1-2
v_call: TRBV7-9
clone_size: few
cdr3_aa: CASSPRQGQDGYTF
cdr3_nt: TGTGCCAGCAGCCCCCGACAGGGACAAGATGGCTACACCTTC

d_call: TRBD2
j_call: TRBJ2-7
v_call: TRBV7-2
clone_size: few
cdr3_aa: CASRPTSGGRYEQYF
cdr3_nt: TGTGCCAGCAGGCCGACTAGCGGGGGACGCTACGAGCAGTACTTC

d_call: .
j_call: TRBJ1-4
v_call: TRBV11-2
clone_size: many
cdr3_aa: CASSRTPEKLFF
cdr3_nt: TGTGCCAGCAGCCGTACTCCGGAAAAACTGTTTTTT

d_call: .
j_call: TRBJ2-7
v_call: TRBV7-8
clone_size: many
cdr3_aa: CASSLEMGDYEQYF
cdr3_nt: TGTGCCAGCAGCTTAGAAATGGGGGACTACGAGCAGTACTTC

d_call: TRBD2
j_call: TRBJ2-7
v_call: TRBV7-9
clone_size: few
cdr3_aa: CASREPGLAAAREQYF
cdr3_nt: TGTGCCAGCAGGGAGCCGGGACTAGCGGCAGCAAGGGAGCAGTACTTC

d_call: .
j_call: TRBJ1-1
v_call: TRBV5-1
clone_size: .
cdr3_aa: CASSLVSTSMNTEAFF
cdr3_nt: TGCGCCAGCAGCTTGGTTTCGACAAGCATGAACACTGAAGCTTTCTTT

d_call: .
j_call: TRBJ1-1
v_call: TRBV20-1
clone_size: once
cdr3_aa: CSARPAGRMNTEAFF
cdr3_nt: TGCAGTGCTAGACCCGCGGGACGGATGAACACTGAAGCTTTCTTT

d_call: TRBD1
j_call: TRBJ1-2
v_call: TRBV7-2
clone_size: once
cdr3_aa: CASCRGTGSIYGYTF
cdr3_nt: TGTGCCAGCTGCCGCGGGACAGGGTCGATCTATGGCTACACCTTC

d_call: .
j_call: TRBJ1-1
v_call: TRBV9
clone_size: few
cdr3_aa: CASYVQDEAFF
cdr3_nt: TGTGCCAGCTACGTACAGGACGAAGCTTTCTTT

d_call: .
j_call: TRBJ1-5
v_call: TRBV15
clone_size: .
cdr3_aa: CATGPREQGYPSNQPQHF
cdr3_nt: TGTGCCACCGGGCCTCGCGAACAGGGTTATCCGAGCAATCAGCCCCAGCATTTT

d_call: .
j_call: TRBJ1-2
v_call: TRBV29-1
clone_size: .
cdr3_aa: CSSPGTLGYTF
cdr3_nt: TGCAGCAGCCCAGGGACATTGGGCTACACCTTC

d_call: .
j_call: TRBJ1-1
v_call: TRBV19
clone_size: .
cdr3_aa: CASSKGEQLNTEAFF
cdr3_nt: TGTGCCAGTAGTAAAGGGGAGCAGTTAAACACTGAAGCTTTCTTT

d_call: .
j_call: TRBJ1-4
v_call: TRBV5-1
clone_size: many
cdr3_aa: CASSLDGLKKLFF
cdr3_nt: TGCGCCAGCAGCTTGGACGGGCTCAAGAAACTGTTTTTT

d_call: .
j_call: TRBJ1-4
v_call: TRBV6-4
clone_size: .
cdr3_aa: CASSDPGFSEKLFF
cdr3_nt: TGTGCCAGCAGTGACCCAGGGTTTTCTGAAAAACTGTTTTTT

d_call: .
j_call: TRBJ1-1
v_call: TRBV7-6
clone_size: few
cdr3_aa: CASSSPGGSYTEAFF
cdr3_nt: TGTGCCAGCAGCTCCCCCGGGGGGTCGTATACTGAAGCTTTCTTT

d_call: .
j_call: TRBJ2-5
v_call: TRBV7-9
clone_size: .
cdr3_aa: CASSFNRIQETQYF
cdr3_nt: TGTGCCAGCAGCTTCAACAGAATACAAGAGACCCAGTACTTC

d_call: .
j_call: TRBJ1-4
v_call: TRBV2
clone_size: many
cdr3_aa: CASSRRATNEKLFF
cdr3_nt: TGTGCCAGCAGCAGACGTGCAACTAATGAAAAACTGTTTTTT

d_call: .
j_call: TRBJ2-5
v_call: TRBV5-1
clone_size: few
cdr3_aa: CASSLDLSGKTQYF
cdr3_nt: TGCGCCAGCAGCTTGGATTTGAGTGGCAAGACCCAGTACTTC

d_call: .
j_call: TRBJ2-5
v_call: TRBV14
clone_size: .
cdr3_aa: CASSLEGLGIGKTQYF
cdr3_nt: TGTGCCAGCAGCCTAGAGGGCCTAGGTATTGGTAAGACCCAGTACTTC

d_call: TRBD1
j_call: TRBJ2-2
v_call: TRBV7-9
clone_size: few
cdr3_aa: CASSSGALDRGGTGELFF
cdr3_nt: TGTGCCAGCAGCTCAGGGGCCCTGGACAGGGGCGGCACCGGGGAGCTGTTTTTT

d_call: .
j_call: TRBJ1-1
v_call: TRBV19
clone_size: .
cdr3_aa: CASKGLRNTEAFF
cdr3_nt: TGTGCCAGTAAGGGGCTGCGCAATACTGAAGCTTTCTTT

d_call: .
j_call: TRBJ1-6
v_call: TRBV13
clone_size: .
cdr3_aa: CASSDSEDPNNSPLHF
cdr3_nt: TGTGCCAGCAGCGATTCGGAGGACCCGAATAATTCACCCCTCCACTTT

d_call: TRBD1
j_call: TRBJ2-7
v_call: TRBV5-5
clone_size: .
cdr3_aa: CASRPPGQGFVEQYF
cdr3_nt: TGCGCCAGCAGACCCCCGGGACAGGGGTTTGTCGAGCAGTACTTC

d_call: .
j_call: TRBJ1-6
v_call: TRBV10-3
clone_size: many
cdr3_aa: CAISESASTYSYNSPLHF
cdr3_nt: TGTGCCATCAGTGAGTCGGCCTCGACCTACTCCTATAATTCACCCCTCCACTTT

d_call: .
j_call: TRBJ2-6
v_call: TRBV7-6
clone_size: few
cdr3_aa: CASSPGATGANVLTF
cdr3_nt: TGTGCCAGCAGCCCCGGGGCGACTGGGGCCAACGTCCTGACTTTC

d_call: .
j_call: TRBJ1-1
v_call: TRBV7-8
clone_size: few
cdr3_aa: CASSLVDSLNTEAFF
cdr3_nt: TGTGCCAGCAGCTTGGTGGACAGTTTGAACACTGAAGCTTTCTTT

d_call: .
j_call: TRBJ1-4
v_call: TRBV7-9
clone_size: .
cdr3_aa: CASSLGVERENCFF
cdr3_nt: .

d_call: TRBD2
j_call: TRBJ2-7
v_call: TRBV20-1
clone_size: few
cdr3_aa: CSVWTSGRSEQYF
cdr3_nt: TGCAGTGTTTGGACTAGCGGGCGTTCCGAGCAGTACTTC

d_call: TRBD1
j_call: TRBJ1-1
v_call: TRBV5-1
clone_size: .
cdr3_aa: CASSNTGGLNTEAFF
cdr3_nt: TGCGCCAGCAGCAATACAGGGGGACTAAACACTGAAGCTTTCTTT

d_call: TRBD1
j_call: TRBJ1-3
v_call: TRBV11-1
clone_size: .
cdr3_aa: CASSWQPTGTGSGNTIYF
cdr3_nt: TGTGCCAGCAGCTGGCAACCCACCGGGACAGGGTCTGGAAACACCATATATTTT